These 3 T cell receptor beta chains were sequenced from one sample in a study of cytomegalovirus exposure and HLA in healthy donors. Amplification used 60 Vbeta primers and 13 Jbeta primers. Data came from immunoSEQ multiplex PCR; TCRdb stores just in-frame clones and leaves some out. The data hold fewer than 150,000 clones, with about 78% observed a single time. The sequenced material came from PBMCs. These receptors were collected from a male donor in good health and CMV-seronegative.

This clone was seen only a few times. The genes are TRBV29-1 and TRBJ1-1; D remains ambiguous. The CDR3 extends over 11 amino acids. In germline, CDR1 is SQVTM, CDR2 ANQGSEA. Trimming took off 0 bases at V and 6 bases at J, with 5 bases between the two ends. The CDR3, as DNA: TGCAGCGTTGAAGATTCCTCTGAAGCTTTCTTT. As protein: CSVEDSSEAFF.

This clone was seen only a few times. CDR3 in amino acids: CASSESQGDTQYF. CDR3 DNA: TGTGCCAGCAGTGAATCCCAGGGCGATACGCAGTATTTT. V and J are TRBV6-1 and TRBJ2-3, with a weak D call TRBD1 (5 bases). CDR1 is MNHNS and CDR2 is SASEGT in the germline V gene. V was shortened by 2 bases and J by 6 bases, with 9 bases between the two germline ends. This CDR3 is built from 13 residues.

Regarding this clone: The identical CDR3 is also encoded by other nucleotide sequences in the sample. V usage is TRBV13 and J usage is TRBJ2-7; tentative D call: TRBD2 (5 bases). This CDR3 contains 13 residues. Germline V gene sequence: CDR1 PRHDT, CDR2 FYEKMQ (reference sequence). V was cut by 4 bases and J by 4 bases, with 11 bases left in between. The CDR3 nucleotides read TGTGCCAGCAGCTCACGACTAAGTTACGAGCAGTACTTC. Translated: CASSSRLSYEQYF.